Sequencing of this T cell receptor beta chain was carried out in a study of blood T cell repertoires in COVID-19 (dated by TCRdb to the early 2020s). With regard to the full study: The collaborator samples originated in the United States, Italy and Spain and spanned the acute and convalescent phases of COVID-19. The material from the prospective study consisted of cDNA or gDNA derived from T cells, B-cell-depleted T cells, or PBMCs. The dataset comprised deeply sampled blood TCRbeta repertoires from subjects exposed to, actively infected with, or recovered from COVID-19. The repertoires were released in a freely available public database intended as a resource for research on the immune response to SARS-CoV-2. The samples were drawn from the first 160 participants of the ongoing ImmuneRACE study and from more than 1,000 subjects provided by 6 global collaborators. The sample metadata nearly always contained a de-identified subject ID, COVID-19 status, age in years and sex. Where available, HLA class I and class II types were obtained from metadata supplied by the sample provider rather than from assay-based typing.

What the study reported, not specific to this receptor: The amount of clinical and demographic metadata varied by source and participant and was provided uncurated.

Here V drops 4 bases and J drops 5 bases, and the junction holds 18 bases not matched to any gene. Including the terminal cysteine and phenylalanine, the CDR3 comprises 18 residues. Left in the record is the CDR3 DNA by itself, 54 bases read in frame from the first base. CDR1 and CDR2, per the germline V gene, are SGDLS and YYNGEE. Whole blood was collected in K2EDTA tubes by collaborating institutions according to the institutions' own protocols. Collaborator samples were shipped for TCRbeta analysis as frozen whole blood, isolated PBMCs, or DNA extracted from either sample type. The immunoSEQ Assay, a bias-controlled multiplex PCR, was used to amplify TCRbeta CDR3 regions from genomic DNA. The published analysis was carried out like this. Nucleated cell counts per sample were estimated from amplification of reference gene primers within the assay. To quantify the absolute abundance of each unique TCRbeta CDR3 rearrangement, sequence reads were collapsed and filtered. For each sample, productive Simpson clonality was calculated as the square root of Simpson's diversity index across productive rearrangements. TCRdb carries this immuneACCESS record with in-frame sequences only. Its versions omit some clonotypes, under half of them owing to an unresolved V gene in the studies checked, with the rest unexplained. V and J calls and clone size come straight from that table; D and trimming were deduced from the DNA. Recorded for this sample are about 150,000 clones; 65% to 85% of them occurred a single time. The leading ten clones occupy about 3.8% of the sample.

As concerns this clone: Its target antigen remains unknown. The record has no base qualities; no much larger clone is one base away.

The sequence came from a woman at least 80 years old with acute or convalescent COVID-19. The chain couples TRBV9 to TRBJ2-1; 7 middle bases align to TRBD1. Sequences were obtained from peripheral blood. The DNA sequence is given as TGTGCCAGCAGCCTAGGAGGTCCCGAGAGGGGGCTAAACAATGAGCAGTTCTTC. This is translated as CASSLGGPERGLNNEQFF.